Listed below are T cell receptor beta chains from one sample, sequenced in a study of CD8+ T cells in alopecia areata. Sequencing was performed with immunoSEQ multiplex PCR; in TCRdb, only in-frame clones are kept and a portion is missing. The sample consists of about 150,000 clones, roughly 62% of them appearing once. The material was CD4+ T cells sorted from blood, obtained at week 0. These receptors originate from a human donor with alopecia areata. Both conserved end residues are part of each CDR3. Each record gives: CDR3 protein, CDR3 DNA, V gene, J gene, clone size, D gene. The D gene is left open where the match is weak. Clone sizes are given selectively: once, few, many, or a class where the clone is expanded.

cdr3_aa: CASSQDDSPLHF
cdr3_nt: TGCGCCAGCAGCCAAGACGATTCACCCCTCCACTTT
v_call: TRBV4-3
j_call: TRBJ1-6
clone_size: NA
d_call: NA

cdr3_aa: CSVAPGQSFGYTF
cdr3_nt: TGCAGCGTCGCCCCGGGACAGTCGTTTGGCTACACCTTC
v_call: TRBV29-1
j_call: TRBJ1-2
clone_size: once
d_call: TRBD1

cdr3_aa: CASSPGAGNEKLFF
cdr3_nt: TGTGCCAGCAGCCCTGGCGCAGGAAATGAAAAACTGTTTTTT
v_call: TRBV4-2
j_call: TRBJ1-4
clone_size: NA
d_call: NA

cdr3_aa: CASSLRGAGVYMGEQFF
cdr3_nt: TGTGCCAGCAGCTTAAGGGGAGCGGGGGTGTACATGGGTGAGCAGTTCTTC
v_call: TRBV7-2
j_call: TRBJ2-1
clone_size: NA
d_call: TRBD2

cdr3_aa: CASSSDRGDYGYTF
cdr3_nt: TGCGCCAGCAGCTCGGACAGGGGTGACTATGGCTACACCTTC
v_call: TRBV5-1
j_call: TRBJ1-2
clone_size: NA
d_call: TRBD1

cdr3_aa: CASSPRGLEADEQFF
cdr3_nt: TGTGCCAGCAGCCCTCGGGGACTCGAAGCAGATGAGCAGTTCTTC
v_call: TRBV4-2
j_call: TRBJ2-1
clone_size: few
d_call: NA

cdr3_aa: CSALLLETQYF
cdr3_nt: TGCAGTGCTCTCCTTCTAGAGACCCAGTACTTC
v_call: TRBV20-1
j_call: TRBJ2-5
clone_size: NA
d_call: NA

cdr3_aa: CASSELANEQFF
cdr3_nt: TGTGCCAGCAGTGAGTTAGCCAATGAGCAGTTCTTC
v_call: TRBV2
j_call: TRBJ2-1
clone_size: NA
d_call: NA

cdr3_aa: CASSSSTGTGLFF
cdr3_nt: TGTGCCAGCAGCTCAAGCACCGGGACAGGGCTGTTCTTC
v_call: TRBV7-9
j_call: TRBJ2-1
clone_size: NA
d_call: TRBD1

cdr3_aa: CASSLRAGFDNSPLHF
cdr3_nt: TGTGCCAGCAGCTTAAGGGCCGGGTTCGATAATTCACCCCTCCACTTT
v_call: TRBV7-2
j_call: TRBJ1-6
clone_size: NA
d_call: NA

cdr3_aa: CASSPMSGGTDTQYF
cdr3_nt: TGTGCCAGCAGCCCGATGAGCGGGGGGACAGATACGCAGTATTTT
v_call: TRBV7-3
j_call: TRBJ2-3
clone_size: NA
d_call: TRBD2

cdr3_aa: CASRTGTLLYNEQFF
cdr3_nt: TGTGCCAGCAGAACCGGGACACTTCTTTACAATGAGCAGTTCTTC
v_call: TRBV5-6
j_call: TRBJ2-1
clone_size: NA
d_call: NA

cdr3_aa: CASSLQGSSYEQYF
cdr3_nt: TGTGCCAGCAGCCTACAGGGGTCCTCCTACGAGCAGTACTTC
v_call: TRBV11-2
j_call: TRBJ2-7
clone_size: NA
d_call: TRBD1

cdr3_aa: CASSLAVEQFF
cdr3_nt: TGTGCCAGCAGCTTAGCGGTAGAGCAGTTCTTC
v_call: TRBV11-2
j_call: TRBJ2-1
clone_size: NA
d_call: NA

cdr3_aa: CAWSERPSLGYEQYF
cdr3_nt: TGTGCCTGGAGTGAACGACCCTCTCTAGGGTACGAGCAGTACTTC
v_call: TRBV30
j_call: TRBJ2-7
clone_size: NA
d_call: NA

cdr3_aa: CSVGPGEANYGYTF
cdr3_nt: TGCAGCGTTGGGCCAGGGGAGGCTAACTATGGCTACACCTTC
v_call: TRBV29-1
j_call: TRBJ1-2
clone_size: NA
d_call: NA

cdr3_aa: CATLRTGGFDQPQHF
cdr3_nt: TGTGCCACCTTACGGACGGGAGGCTTCGATCAGCCCCAGCATTTT
v_call: TRBV6-1
j_call: TRBJ1-5
clone_size: NA
d_call: NA

cdr3_aa: CASSSPGYETQYF
cdr3_nt: TGTGCCAGTAGTTCCCCCGGGTACGAGACCCAGTACTTC
v_call: TRBV19
j_call: TRBJ2-5
clone_size: NA
d_call: NA

cdr3_aa: CSVAEQRDQPQHF
cdr3_nt: TGCAGCGTTGCCGAACAAAGAGATCAGCCCCAGCATTTT
v_call: TRBV29-1
j_call: TRBJ1-5
clone_size: few
d_call: NA

cdr3_aa: CASGEGRGRFF
cdr3_nt: TGTGCCAGCGGGGAGGGGCGGGGCCGATTCTTC
v_call: TRBV27
j_call: TRBJ2-1
clone_size: NA
d_call: TRBD2

cdr3_aa: CASSFRRTAGYGYTF
cdr3_nt: TGTGCCAGCAGTTTCCGAAGGACGGCGGGCTATGGCTACACCTTC
v_call: TRBV27
j_call: TRBJ1-2
clone_size: NA
d_call: NA

cdr3_aa: CASSYRLDTEAFF
cdr3_nt: TGTGCCAGTAGTTACCGGTTGGACACTGAAGCTTTCTTT
v_call: TRBV19
j_call: TRBJ1-1
clone_size: few
d_call: NA

cdr3_aa: CASSEAGPSYEQYF
cdr3_nt: TGTGCCAGCAGTGAGGCCGGGCCCTCCTACGAGCAGTACTTC
v_call: TRBV6-5
j_call: TRBJ2-7
clone_size: few
d_call: NA

cdr3_aa: CASSRPSGEEEQFF
cdr3_nt: TGTGCCAGCAGCAGACCTAGCGGGGAGGAAGAGCAGTTCTTC
v_call: TRBV5-6
j_call: TRBJ2-1
clone_size: many
d_call: TRBD2

cdr3_aa: CASSPRPRAGNEQYF
cdr3_nt: TGTGCCAGCTCACCACGACCGAGGGCAGGTAACGAGCAGTACTTC
v_call: TRBV18
j_call: TRBJ2-7
clone_size: few
d_call: NA

cdr3_aa: CASSSGDQPQHF
cdr3_nt: TGTGCCAGCAGTTCAGGGGATCAGCCCCAGCATTTT
v_call: TRBV6-6
j_call: TRBJ1-5
clone_size: few
d_call: NA

cdr3_aa: CAWRRTGTLGEQYF
cdr3_nt: TGTGCCTGGAGACGTACAGGGACTCTAGGCGAGCAGTACTTC
v_call: TRBV30
j_call: TRBJ2-7
clone_size: NA
d_call: NA

cdr3_aa: CASSQLGSYEQYF
cdr3_nt: TGCGCCAGCAGCCAGCTCGGGTCCTACGAGCAGTACTTC
v_call: TRBV4-1
j_call: TRBJ2-7
clone_size: NA
d_call: NA

cdr3_aa: CASSMVVRVNTGELFF
cdr3_nt: TGTGCCAGCAGTATGGTTGTCAGGGTAAACACCGGGGAGCTGTTTTTT
v_call: TRBV2
j_call: TRBJ2-2
clone_size: few
d_call: NA

cdr3_aa: CASSLRQGWLYRTEAFF
cdr3_nt: TGTGCCAGCAGCCTGAGGCAGGGCTGGCTATATCGGACTGAAGCTTTCTTT
v_call: TRBV14
j_call: TRBJ1-1
clone_size: few
d_call: NA

cdr3_aa: CASSLGVQGDYGYTF
cdr3_nt: TGTGCCAGCAGCTTGGGTGTACAGGGTGACTATGGCTACACCTTC
v_call: TRBV5-6
j_call: TRBJ1-2
clone_size: NA
d_call: NA

cdr3_aa: CAWTRGLNTEAFF
cdr3_nt: TGTGCCTGGACCAGGGGGCTAAACACTGAAGCTTTCTTT
v_call: TRBV30
j_call: TRBJ1-1
clone_size: NA
d_call: TRBD1

cdr3_aa: CSVTSGTGGTDTQYF
cdr3_nt: TGCAGCGTTACCAGTGGGACAGGCGGCACAGATACGCAGTATTTT
v_call: TRBV29-1
j_call: TRBJ2-3
clone_size: NA
d_call: TRBD1

cdr3_aa: CASSIGQGYEQYF
cdr3_nt: TGTGCCAGCAGCATTGGACAGGGCTACGAGCAGTACTTC
v_call: TRBV7-8
j_call: TRBJ2-7
clone_size: NA
d_call: TRBD1

cdr3_aa: CSVERGQSNTEAFF
cdr3_nt: TGCAGCGTTGAAAGAGGACAGTCGAACACTGAAGCTTTCTTT
v_call: TRBV29-1
j_call: TRBJ1-1
clone_size: NA
d_call: NA

cdr3_aa: CASSLAGVRRGYGYTF
cdr3_nt: TGTGCCAGCAGCTTGGCCGGAGTCAGGCGAGGCTATGGCTACACCTTC
v_call: TRBV5-4
j_call: TRBJ1-2
clone_size: few
d_call: NA

cdr3_aa: CASSLVGSYNEQFF
cdr3_nt: TGTGCCAGCAGCTTAGTTGGTTCCTACAATGAGCAGTTCTTC
v_call: TRBV11-3
j_call: TRBJ2-1
clone_size: once
d_call: NA

cdr3_aa: CASSQGKQGKLDNEQFF
cdr3_nt: TGCGCCAGCAGCCAAGGCAAGCAGGGGAAGCTGGACAATGAGCAGTTCTTC
v_call: TRBV4-1
j_call: TRBJ2-1
clone_size: NA
d_call: NA

cdr3_aa: CASSPGLSGVDTQYF
cdr3_nt: TGTGCCAGCAGCCCGGGCCTCAGTGGTGTGGATACGCAGTATTTT
v_call: TRBV9
j_call: TRBJ2-3
clone_size: once
d_call: NA

cdr3_aa: CASSLDSPSYEQYF
cdr3_nt: TGCGCCAGCAGCTTGGACAGCCCCTCCTACGAGCAGTACTTC
v_call: TRBV5-1
j_call: TRBJ2-7
clone_size: few
d_call: NA

cdr3_aa: CASSTGPSSYEQYF
cdr3_nt: TGCGCCAGCAGCACGGGGCCCTCATCCTACGAGCAGTACTTC
v_call: TRBV5-1
j_call: TRBJ2-7
clone_size: NA
d_call: NA

cdr3_aa: CASNPWGLGGNQPQHF
cdr3_nt: TGTGCCAGCAACCCGTGGGGGCTGGGCGGCAATCAGCCCCAGCATTTT
v_call: TRBV5-6
j_call: TRBJ1-5
clone_size: once
d_call: NA

cdr3_aa: CASSQDPHRTGGFSPLHF
cdr3_nt: TGCGCCAGCAGCCAAGACCCACACAGGACAGGGGGTTTTTCACCCCTCCACTTT
v_call: TRBV4-1
j_call: TRBJ1-6
clone_size: NA
d_call: TRBD1